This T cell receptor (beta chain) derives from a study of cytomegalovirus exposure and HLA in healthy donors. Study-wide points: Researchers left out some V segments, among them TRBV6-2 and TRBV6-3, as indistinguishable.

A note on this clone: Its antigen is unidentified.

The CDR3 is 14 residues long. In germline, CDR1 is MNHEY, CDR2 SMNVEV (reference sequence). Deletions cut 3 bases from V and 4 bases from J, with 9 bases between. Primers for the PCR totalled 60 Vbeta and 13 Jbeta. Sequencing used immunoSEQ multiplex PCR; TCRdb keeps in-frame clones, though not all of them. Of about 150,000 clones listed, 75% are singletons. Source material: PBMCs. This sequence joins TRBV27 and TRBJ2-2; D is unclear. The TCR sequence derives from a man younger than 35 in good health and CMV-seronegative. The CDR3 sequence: CASSFGPVTGELFF. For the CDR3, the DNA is TGTGCCAGCAGTTTTGGGCCAGTCACCGGGGAGCTGTTTTTT.